The 27 T cell receptor beta chains listed next were all sequenced from one sample in a study of blood T cell repertoires in COVID-19. Clones were read by immunoSEQ multiplex PCR, and TCRdb kept only the in-frame ones, dropping some. This table holds roughly 500,000 clones, 85% to 90% found once. The sequencing input was PBMCs or T cells enriched from blood (not recorded which). The receptors were sampled from a woman aged 40 to 50 who had recovered from COVID-19.

The chain employs TRBV29-1 and TRBJ2-7; D may be TRBD2 (5 bases). CDR3 length equals 13 residues. Germline V CDR1 and CDR2: SQVTM, ANQGSEA. Trimming pared 4 bases from V and 5 bases from J, leaving 15 bases between. CDR3 coding DNA: TGCAGCGTTGGAGGGTCTTCATACGACGAGCAGTACTTC. It codes for CSVGGSSYDEQYF.

This clone was seen just once. This rearrangement joins TRBV2 to TRBJ1-1, with TRBD1 identical over 7 bases. Germline V gene data show CDR1 as SNHLY and CDR2 as FYNNEI. CDR3 length: 13 amino acids. V dropped 3 bases and J dropped 5; count of bases not matched to a gene: 3. The CDR3 DNA is TGTGCCAGCAGTGACGGCAGGGGGACTGAAGCTTTCTTT. It encodes CASSDGRGTEAFF.

This clone was counted once. The chain carries TRBV14 and TRBJ2-3, with D possibly matching TRBD2 (6 bases). Trimming stripped 0 bases from V and 5 bases from J, with 18 bases between. Germline assignment: CDR1 SGHDN and CDR2 FVKESK. The CDR3 loop spans 17 amino acids. CDR3 amino acids: CASSQEEPDTEGDTQYF. The CDR3, as DNA: TGTGCCAGCAGCCAAGAAGAGCCGGACACGGAGGGAGATACGCAGTATTTT.

Written as DNA, the CDR3 is TGTGCCAGCTCACCCTCGAGACTGGGTAACGGCGATGAGCAGTTCTTC. Amino acids: CASSPSRLGNGDEQFF. This chain links TRBV18 with TRBJ2-1; D remains unclear. There are 16 residues in the CDR3. The germline gives CDR1 KGHSH, CDR2 LQKENI. V was cut by 3 bases and J by 8 bases, with 20 bases left in between.

This chain uses TRBV7-9 with TRBJ2-7; D not resolved. The CDR3 sequence is 13 residues long. Germline values: CDR1 SEHNR, CDR2 FQNEAQ (reference sequence). Trimming removed 3 bases from V and 1 base from J, with 7 bases in between. CDR3 loop: CASSFIGSYEQYF. The CDR3 coding sequence is TGTGCCAGCAGCTTCATCGGTTCCTACGAGCAGTACTTC. Full variable domain (outside the CDR3, taken from reference TRBV7-9 and TRBJ2-7): DTGVSQNPRHKITKRGQNVTFRCDPISEHNRLYWYRQTLGQGPEFLTYFQNEAQLEKSRLLSDRFSAERPKGSFSTLEIQRTEQGDSAMYLCASSFIGSYEQYFGPGTRLTVT.

V is TRBV24-1 and J is TRBJ2-3; no clear D. The V gene lost 9 bases and the J gene lost 2 bases, with 11 bases spanning the gap. Germline CDR1 and CDR2: KGHDR and SFDVKD. CDR3 length: 13 residues. The CDR3 reads CATGDIYTDTQYF. The DNA for the CDR3 is TGTGCCACCGGCGACATTTACACAGATACGCAGTATTTT.

This clone was recorded only once. V is TRBV13 and J is TRBJ2-7; a weak D match, TRBD2 (5 bases). Germline-derived CDR1 and CDR2 are PRHDT and FYEKMQ (reference sequence). This CDR3 contains 15 residues. Trimming took off 3 bases at V and 1 base at J, with 13 bases between the two ends. DNA of the CDR3: TGTGCCAGCAGCTTGGGAGTAGCGTCATCCTACGAGCAGTACTTC. This codes for CASSLGVASSYEQYF.

This clone was observed a single time. V usage is TRBV11-2 and J usage is TRBJ1-6; the D is unclear. The V and J ends lost 3 bases and 8 bases respectively, with 8 bases between them. Germline values: CDR1 SGHAT, CDR2 FQNNGV. The CDR3 runs to 13 residues. The CDR3 sequence: CASSFVTDSPLHF. CDR3 DNA sequence: TGTGCCAGCAGCTTCGTAACGGATTCACCCCTCCACTTT.

CDR3 DNA sequence: TGTGCCAGTAGTATTGGTGGTTGGAACACCCCGGGAGGCTACACCTTC. Translating gives CASSIGGWNTPGGYTF. The rearrangement uses TRBV19 and TRBJ1-2; D remains unclear. Per germline, CDR1 LNHDA and CDR2 SQIVND (reference sequence). The V gene lost 3 bases and the J gene lost 8 bases, with 22 bases spanning the gap. The CDR3 consists of 16 residues. Filled out from reference TRBV19 and TRBJ1-2, the complete variable domain reads DGGITQSPKYLFRKEGQNVTLSCEQNLNHDAMYWYRQDPGQGLRLIYYSQIVNDFQKGDIAEGYSVSREKKESFPLTVTSAQKNPTAFYLCASSIGGWNTPGGYTFGSGTRLTVV.

The chain links TRBV4-3 to TRBJ1-4; maybe TRBD1 (5 bases). The CDR3 runs 16 residues. CDR1 LGHNA and CDR2 YSLEER come from the germline V gene. The V and J ends lost 3 bases and 4 bases respectively, with 15 bases between them. The DNA for the CDR3 is TGCGCCAGCAGCCAGAACCCAAACAGGTATAATGAAAAACTGTTTTTT. Encoded protein: CASSQNPNRYNEKLFF.

The genes are TRBV20-1 and TRBJ2-3, with D possibly TRBD2 on 6 matching bases. Per germline, CDR1 DFQATT and CDR2 SNEGSKA (reference sequence). V was cut by 3 bases and J by 4 bases, with 14 bases left in between. This CDR3 contains 14 residues. The CDR3 sequence is CSASFLASADTQYF. CDR3 sequence (DNA): TGCAGTGCTAGTTTCCTAGCGTCCGCAGATACGCAGTATTTT.

The J gene is TRBJ2-1, the V gene TRBV11-3; 15 positions match TRBD2. Germline lookup yields CDR1 SGHNT and CDR2 YENEEA. The CDR3 has 18 residues. Trimming removed 5 bases from V and 5 bases from J; junction bases left unmatched: 10. This chain's CDR3 is CASSPGTSGRMRNNEQFF. The CDR3 DNA follows: TGTGCCAGCAGCCCCGGGACTAGCGGGAGGATGCGCAACAATGAGCAGTTCTTC.

This clone was detected only once. This chain links TRBV19 with TRBJ2-1; D gene uncertain. The V gene's germline CDR1 is LNHDA and CDR2 SQIVND (reference sequence). V lost 1 base and J 7 bases, leaving 5 bases between the germline ends. The CDR3 is 12 amino acids. The CDR3 reads CASSIAVNEQFF. CDR3 sequence (DNA): TGTGCCAGTAGTATAGCGGTGAATGAGCAGTTCTTC.

V is TRBV3-1 (or the pseudogene TRBV3-2) and J is TRBJ2-1; 8 bases match TRBD2. The CDR3 contains 13 residues. Looked up from germline, CDR1 is LGHDT and CDR2 is YNNKEL (reference sequence). CDR3 nucleotides: TGTGGCTGCCACAGCGGGAGTGGGGATGAGCAGTTCTTC. Residues: CGCHSGSGDEQFF.

The rearrangement joins TRBV27 to TRBJ2-3; the D is unclear. Germline-derived CDR1 and CDR2 are MNHEY and SMNVEV (reference sequence). Trimming cost V 2 bases and J 0 bases, with 15 bases left between them. The CDR3 is 17 residues long. For the CDR3, the DNA is TGTGCCAGCAGTTTAGGAGTGGCGGCCTTAAGCACAGATACGCAGTATTTT. Protein product: CASSLGVAALSTDTQYF.

This clone was counted a single time. CDR3 region: CASSSSPGNQPQHF. The DNA for the CDR3 is TGTGCCAGCAGCTCTAGTCCAGGCAATCAGCCCCAGCATTTT. The rearrangement joins TRBV6-4 to TRBJ1-5; D gene unclear. V lost 6 bases, J lost 2 bases, and 11 bases lay in between. This CDR3 is 14 amino acids long. Germline V gene sequence: CDR1 MRHNA, CDR2 SNTAGT.

J is TRBJ1-5 and V is TRBV2; D not certain. Per the germline V gene, CDR1 is SNHLY and CDR2 is FYNNEI. With 0 bases removed from V and 3 bases from J, the gap between germline ends came to 9 bases. The CDR3 has 15 residues. CDR3 nucleotide sequence: TGTGCCAGCAGTGAAGCGAGGAGCCACAATCAGCCCCAGCATTTT. Protein: CASSEARSHNQPQHF. Filled out from reference TRBV2 and TRBJ1-5, the complete variable domain reads EPEVTQTPSHQVTQMGQEVILRCVPISNHLYFYWYRQILGQKVEFLVSFYNNEISEKSEIFDDQFSVERPDGSNFTLKIRSTKLEDSAMYFCASSEARSHNQPQHFGDGTRLSIL.

The V and J genes are TRBV28 and TRBJ1-5; a weak D match, TRBD1 (5 bases). V was trimmed by 3 bases and J by 5 bases, leaving 14 bases between them. CDR1 is MDHEN and CDR2 is SYDVKM in the germline V gene. CDR3 size: 15 residues. CDR3 nucleotides: TGTGCCAGCAGTTTCCCTCGGACACGAGATCAGCCCCAGCATTTT. Its translation: CASSFPRTRDQPQHF.

This clone has a handful of counts. This rearrangement joins TRBV7-2 to TRBJ1-5; TRBD1 matches 7 bases. The CDR3 consists of 14 residues. The J segment lost 6 bases and the V segment lost 5 bases, leaving 7 bases of the junction unmatched. CDR1 SGHTA and CDR2 FQGNSA come from the germline V gene. For the CDR3, the DNA is TGTGCCAGCAGCGCAACAGGGGCCAGTCAGCCCCAGCATTTT. This sequence encodes CASSATGASQPQHF.

V gene TRBV4-3 combines with J gene TRBJ2-7; 11 positions agree with TRBD2. Germline V gene lookup returns CDR1 LGHNA and CDR2 YSLEER. The CDR3 has 15 amino acids. V trimming: 4 bases; J trimming: 3 bases; junction bases outside the gene matches: 5. The CDR3: CASSPGTSGDYEQYF. CDR3 coding DNA: TGCGCCAGCAGCCCCGGGACTAGCGGCGACTACGAGCAGTACTTC.

The chain has TRBV6-2 or TRBV6-3 and TRBJ1-5; D may be TRBD1 (6 bases). Germline assignment: CDR1 MNHEY and CDR2 SVGEGT. CDR3 size: 16 residues. Deletions cut 0 bases from V and 2 bases from J, with 11 bases between. CDR3 loop: CASSYSRGAGNQPQHF. The CDR3 nucleotides are TGTGCCAGCAGTTACTCGCGGGGGGCCGGCAATCAGCCCCAGCATTTT.

The CDR3 protein is CASSPGTANTEAFF. The DNA for the CDR3 is TGTGCCAGCTCACCTGGGACAGCCAACACTGAAGCTTTCTTT. The rearrangement links TRBV18 to TRBJ1-1, with TRBD1 matching over 7 bases. Germline V gene lookup returns CDR1 KGHSH and CDR2 LQKENI. J gave up 2 bases and V 3 bases, and 3 bases lay outside the gene matches. The length of the CDR3 is 14 residues.

This rearrangement joins TRBV7-2 to TRBJ1-5; D remains unclear. With 8 bases removed from V and 3 bases from J, the gap between germline ends came to 8 bases. CDR1 and CDR2 (germline): SGHTA, FQGNSA. The CDR3 loop spans 12 amino acids. The CDR3 DNA follows: TGTGCCAGCGGTACCTACAATCAGCCCCAGCATTTT. This translates into CASGTYNQPQHF. Looking up the rest from reference TRBV7-2 and TRBJ1-5 gives the full variable domain: GAGVSQSPSNKVTEKGKDVELRCDPISGHTALYWYRQSLGQGLEFLIYFQGNSAPDKSGLPSDRFSAERTGGSVSTLTIQRTQQEDSAVYLCASGTYNQPQHFGDGTRLSIL.

Only a few counts were recorded for this clone. The chain joins TRBV19 to TRBJ1-4; no definite D call. Looked up from germline, CDR1 is LNHDA and CDR2 is SQIVND (reference sequence). Trimming pared 3 bases from V and 8 bases from J, leaving 19 bases between. There are 16 residues in the CDR3. CDR3 coding DNA: TGTGCCAGTAGTATCGGGAACCGGGTCCCATCCGAAAAACTGTTTTTT. Translated: CASSIGNRVPSEKLFF.

This clone appeared a few times. The CDR3 is CASSLVSGSSTDTQYF. In DNA form, the CDR3 reads TGTGCCAGCAGCTTAGTTAGCGGGTCTAGCACAGATACGCAGTATTTT. The chain combines TRBV11-3 with TRBJ2-3; 7 bases match TRBD2. CDR3 length: 16 amino acids. Germline V gene sequence: CDR1 SGHNT, CDR2 YENEEA. V was pared by 1 base and J by 0 bases, with 4 bases of the junction left unmatched.

The chain combines TRBV6-6 with TRBJ2-7, with 9 nucleotides matching TRBD1. Unmatched junction bases numbered 6, after V lost 7 bases and J lost 2 bases. This CDR3 is 14 amino acids long. Per the germline V gene, CDR1 is MNHNY and CDR2 is SVGAGI (reference sequence). The CDR3 sequence is CASTEGQGTYEQYF. CDR3 sequence (DNA): TGTGCCAGCACCGAAGGACAGGGGACCTACGAGCAGTACTTC.

V and J are TRBV3-1 (or the pseudogene TRBV3-2) and TRBJ2-7, with TRBD2 matching 8 bases. The CDR3 runs to 16 residues. Germline V gene data show CDR1 as LGHDT and CDR2 as YNNKEL (reference sequence). V lost 1 base, J lost 0 bases, and 5 bases stayed unmatched. The CDR3 region is CASSQAGGRSSYEQYF. The CDR3 coding sequence is TGTGCCAGCAGCCAAGCGGGAGGGCGGAGCTCCTACGAGCAGTACTTC.